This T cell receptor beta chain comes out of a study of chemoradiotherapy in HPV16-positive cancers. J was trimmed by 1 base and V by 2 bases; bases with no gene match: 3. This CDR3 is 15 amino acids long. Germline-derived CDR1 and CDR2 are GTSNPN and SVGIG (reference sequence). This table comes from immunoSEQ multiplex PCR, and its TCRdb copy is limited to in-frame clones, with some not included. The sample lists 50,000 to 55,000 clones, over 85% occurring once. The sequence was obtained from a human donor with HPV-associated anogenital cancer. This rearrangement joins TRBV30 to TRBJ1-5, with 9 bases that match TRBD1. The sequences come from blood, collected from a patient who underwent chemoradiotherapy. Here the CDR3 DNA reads TGTGCCTGGAGTCGTGGACAGGGGAGCAATCAGCCCCAGCATTTT. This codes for CAWSRGQGSNQPQHF.